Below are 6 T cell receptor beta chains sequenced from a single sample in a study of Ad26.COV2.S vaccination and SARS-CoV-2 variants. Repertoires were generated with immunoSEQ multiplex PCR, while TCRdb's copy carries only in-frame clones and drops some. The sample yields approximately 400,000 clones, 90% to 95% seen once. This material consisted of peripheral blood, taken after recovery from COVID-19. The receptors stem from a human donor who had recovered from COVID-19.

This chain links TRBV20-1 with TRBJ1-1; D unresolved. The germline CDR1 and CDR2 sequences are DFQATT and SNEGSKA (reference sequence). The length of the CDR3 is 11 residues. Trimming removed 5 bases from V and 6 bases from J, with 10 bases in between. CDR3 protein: CSAWTGPEAFF. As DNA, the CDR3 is TGCAGTGCTTGGACGGGTCCTGAAGCTTTCTTT.

CDR3 in amino acids: CASSQAHVPDGYEQYF. CDR3 DNA sequence: TGTGCCAGCAGCCAAGCCCATGTCCCTGATGGCTACGAGCAGTACTTC. V gene TRBV14 combines with J gene TRBJ2-7; D is ambiguous. Germline CDR1 is SGHDN and CDR2 is FVKESK. The CDR3 spans 16 residues. V lost 1 base and J lost 3, with 16 bases in between. Based on the CDR3 plus reference TRBV14 and TRBJ2-7, the full variable domain is EAGVTQFPSHSVIEKGQTVTLRCDPISGHDNLYWYRRVMGKEIKFLLHFVKESKQDESGMPNNRFLAERTGGTYSTLKVQPAELEDSGVYFCASSQAHVPDGYEQYFGPGTRLTVT.

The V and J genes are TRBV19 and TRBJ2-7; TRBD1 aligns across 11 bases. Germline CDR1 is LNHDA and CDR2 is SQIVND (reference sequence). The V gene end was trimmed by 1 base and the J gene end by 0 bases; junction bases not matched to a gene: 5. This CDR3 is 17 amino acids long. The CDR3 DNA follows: TGTGCCAGTAGTATAGCCTGGGACAGGGGGAGCTCCTACGAGCAGTACTTC. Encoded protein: CASSIAWDRGSSYEQYF. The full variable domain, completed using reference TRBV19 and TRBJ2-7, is DGGITQSPKYLFRKEGQNVTLSCEQNLNHDAMYWYRQDPGQGLRLIYYSQIVNDFQKGDIAEGYSVSREKKESFPLTVTSAQKNPTAFYLCASSIAWDRGSSYEQYFGPGTRLTVT.

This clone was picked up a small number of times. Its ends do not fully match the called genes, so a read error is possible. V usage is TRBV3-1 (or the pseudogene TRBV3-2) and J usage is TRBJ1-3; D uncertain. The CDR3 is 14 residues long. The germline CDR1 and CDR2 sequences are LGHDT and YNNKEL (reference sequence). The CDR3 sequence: CASCHKQTGNTIYF. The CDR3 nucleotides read TGTGCCAGCTGCCACAAACAGACTGGAAACACCATATATTTT.

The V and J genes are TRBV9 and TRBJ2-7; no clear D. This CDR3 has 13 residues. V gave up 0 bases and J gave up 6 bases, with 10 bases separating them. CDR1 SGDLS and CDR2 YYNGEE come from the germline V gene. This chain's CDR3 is CASSVEFGTEQYF. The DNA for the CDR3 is TGTGCCAGCAGCGTAGAATTCGGTACCGAGCAGTACTTC.

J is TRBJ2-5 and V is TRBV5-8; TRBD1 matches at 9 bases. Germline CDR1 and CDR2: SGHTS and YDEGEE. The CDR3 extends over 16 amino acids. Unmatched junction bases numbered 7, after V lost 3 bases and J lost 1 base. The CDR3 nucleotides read TGTGCCAGCAGCTGGGGACAGGGACCCCCCCAAGAGACCCAGTACTTC. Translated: CASSWGQGPPQETQYF. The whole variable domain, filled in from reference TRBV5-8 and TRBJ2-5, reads EAGVTQSPTHLIKTRGQQATLRCSPISGHTSVYWYQQALGLGLQFLLWYDEGEERNRGNFPPRFSGRQFPNYSSELNVNALELEDSALYLCASSWGQGPPQETQYFGPGTRLLVL.